These 25 T cell receptor beta chains were all obtained from the same sample, sequenced in a study of spatial heterogeneity in lung cancer. TCRdb analysed the 5' RACE reads with MiXCR anew, one entry per CDR3 protein. The sample has 30,000 to 40,000 distinct CDR3 sequences; just over 3% are singletons. Regarding time point: sample taken at primary tumor resection. Sequencing was performed on normal lung tissue next to the tumor, taken at surgery. These receptors came from a male donor with early-stage non-small cell lung cancer.

This clonotype was seen many times. The chain joins TRBV7-2 to TRBJ2-3, with D perhaps matching TRBD1 (6 bases). V gave up 4 bases and J gave up 0 bases, with 11 bases separating them. The CDR3 totals 15 residues. The germline gives CDR1 SGHTA, CDR2 FQGNSA. CDR3 coding DNA: TGTGCCAGCAGCTATAGGGGGTCTAGCACAGATACGCAGTATTTT. Translation gives CASSYRGSSTDTQYF.

This clonotype has ten or more counts. The rearrangement uses TRBV20-1 and TRBJ1-2; perhaps TRBD1 as D (6 bases). CDR1 and CDR2 (germline): DFQATT, SNEGSKA (reference sequence). The CDR3 extends over 14 amino acids. Deletions cut 5 bases from V and 4 bases from J, with 17 bases between. CDR3 region: CSAPWGARAYGYTF. The CDR3 DNA reads as TGCAGTGCTCCGTGGGGGGCGCGGGCCTATGGCTACACCTTC.

This clonotype occurred many times. The chain has TRBV9 and TRBJ1-1; no reliable D call. Germline lookup yields CDR1 SGDLS and CDR2 YYNGEE. The V end lost 0 bases, the J end lost 5 bases, and 11 bases lay between the germline ends. There are 14 residues in the CDR3. Written as DNA, the CDR3 is TGTGCCAGCAGCGTAGATATGGGAAGAACTGAAGCTTTCTTT. The encoded protein is CASSVDMGRTEAFF.

This clonotype was counted ten times or more. The gene calls are TRBV11-1 and TRBJ2-2; TRBD2 is a possible D gene (5 bases). Germline CDR1 SGHAT, CDR2 FQDESV (reference sequence). The CDR3 runs 16 residues. Between the trimmed V and J ends, which lost 1 base and 4 bases, there was a span of 13 bases. CDR3 nucleotides: TGTGCCAGCAGCTTAGTAGCAAGCGGCGCCACCGGGGAGCTGTTTTTT. Translation gives CASSLVASGATGELFF.

This clonotype was seen repeatedly, ten times or more. The chain recombines TRBV7-9 with TRBJ2-5; a possible D gene is TRBD1 (6 bases). The CDR3 covers 14 residues. Between the trimmed V and J ends, which lost 8 bases and 0 bases, there was a span of 13 bases. CDR1 and CDR2 from the germline V gene are SEHNR and FQNEAQ (reference sequence). CDR3 in amino acids: CASLTDRYQETQYF. As DNA, the CDR3 is TGTGCCAGCCTGACCGACAGGTACCAAGAGACCCAGTACTTC.

This clonotype was counted many times. The rearrangement joins TRBV12-3 or TRBV12-4 to TRBJ1-5; D is possibly TRBD1 (5 bases). The CDR3 totals 14 residues. V dropped 3 bases and J dropped 0 bases, with 6 bases sitting between them. The DNA for the CDR3 is TGTGCCAGCAGTTTCGGGGGTAGCAATCAGCCCCAGCATTTT. Its translation: CASSFGGSNQPQHF.

The table lists this clonotype with many counts. This sequence joins TRBV28 and TRBJ1-5; D might be TRBD1 (6 bases). The CDR3 is 14 residues long. CDR1 and CDR2 (germline): MDHEN, SYDVKM. Deletions cut 5 bases from V and 6 bases from J, with 14 bases between. The CDR3 coding sequence is TGTGCCAGCAGTATCAGGGGTTTGGGTCAGCCCCAGCATTTT. It translates to CASSIRGLGQPQHF.

This clonotype was counted ten times or more. V is TRBV4-2 and J is TRBJ2-7; D gene uncertain. The CDR3 contains 15 residues. Trimming stripped 0 bases from V and 4 bases from J, with 13 bases between. CDR1 LGHNA and CDR2 YNFKEQ come from the germline V gene. DNA of the CDR3: TGTGCCAGCAGCCAAGATCTGGGTAGAAAGTACGAGCAGTACTTC. Protein sequence: CASSQDLGRKYEQYF.

This clonotype occurred many times. Mismatch with germline at one junction end may stem from a read error. The rearrangement links TRBV12-3 or TRBV12-4 to TRBJ1-6; TRBD1 matches at 7 bases. CDR3 length equals 13 residues. As DNA, the CDR3 is TGTGCCAGCAGTTTATCCCCTGACAGGGTGAAATCTTTT. It specifies CASSLSPDRVKSF.

This clonotype was counted ten times or more. The V gene is TRBV20-1, the J gene TRBJ2-3; a possible D gene is TRBD2 (5 bases). The CDR3 extends over 15 amino acids. The V and J ends lost 3 bases and 2 bases respectively, with 15 bases between them. Per the germline V gene, CDR1 is DFQATT and CDR2 is SNEGSKA (reference sequence). DNA of the CDR3: TGCAGTGCTAGCAAAGGACTCGCGGTCACAGATACGCAGTATTTT. Translating gives CSASKGLAVTDTQYF.

The V gene is TRBV24-1, the J gene TRBJ2-7; D uncertain. Germline lookup yields CDR1 KGHDR and CDR2 SFDVKD. V lost 4 bases and J lost 0, with 12 bases in between. The length of the CDR3 is 15 residues. CDR3 nucleotides: TGTGCCACCAGTGAAAGTATGCAGAGCTCCTACGAGCAGTACTTC. Its translation: CATSESMQSSYEQYF.

This clonotype was counted many times. The rearrangement joins TRBV29-1 to TRBJ1-5, with D possibly TRBD1 on 6 matching bases. The germline V gene has CDR1 SQVTM and CDR2 ANQGSEA. Trimming removed 5 bases from V and 6 bases from J, with 14 bases in between. CDR3 length equals 13 residues. The CDR3 region is CSVLGGFGQPQHF. The CDR3 DNA is TGCAGCGTTTTAGGGGGGTTCGGTCAGCCCCAGCATTTT. The complete variable domain, with remaining parts taken from reference TRBV29-1 and TRBJ1-5, reads SAVISQKPSRDICQRGTSLTIQCQVDSQVTMMFWYRQQPGQSLTLIATANQGSEATYESGFVIDKFPISRPNLTFSTLTVSNMSPEDSSIYLCSVLGGFGQPQHFGDGTRLSIL.

This clonotype was recorded at least ten times. This chain joins TRBV6-5 and TRBJ1-4; 7 bases are shared with TRBD1. This CDR3 spans 14 amino acids. Germline assignment: CDR1 MNHEY and CDR2 SVGAGI. The junction had 5 bases not matched to a gene; V was cut back by 2 bases and J by 8 bases. The CDR3 region has the DNA TGTGCCAGCAGTTACGCCCAGGGACAGGAAAAACTGTTTTTT. Protein product: CASSYAQGQEKLFF.

Many counts were recorded for this clonotype. V and J are TRBV20-1 and TRBJ1-5; maybe TRBD1 (5 bases). In germline, CDR1 is DFQATT, CDR2 SNEGSKA (reference sequence). The CDR3 covers 15 residues. The ends were cut back, 0 bases at V and 4 bases at J, with 13 bases in the middle. The CDR3 sequence: CSARDWTRRNQPQHF. The CDR3 coding sequence is TGCAGTGCTAGAGATTGGACAAGGAGGAATCAGCCCCAGCATTTT.

The CDR3 loop is CASSLNWASPLHF. The CDR3 DNA is TGTGCCAGCAGCTTGAACTGGGCCTCACCCCTCCACTTT. The gene calls are TRBV7-2 and TRBJ1-6; D is uncertain. V gave up 3 bases and J gave up 10 bases, with 10 bases separating them. Germline V gives CDR1 SGHTA, CDR2 FQGNSA. This CDR3 contains 13 residues. The full variable domain, in which reference TRBV7-2 and TRBJ1-6 provide the parts outside the CDR3, is GAGVSQSPSNKVTEKGKDVELRCDPISGHTALYWYRQSLGQGLEFLIYFQGNSAPDKSGLPSDRFSAERTGGSVSTLTIQRTQQEDSAVYLCASSLNWASPLHFGNGTRLTVT.

At least ten counts were recorded for this clonotype. The chain carries TRBV6-1 and TRBJ1-1, with D unclear. V was pared by 1 base and J by 8 bases, with 11 bases between. The CDR3 is 13 amino acids. Germline CDR1 and CDR2: MNHNS and SASEGT. The CDR3 region is CASSEGRVGEAFF. The CDR3 region has the DNA TGTGCCAGCAGTGAAGGGAGGGTTGGAGAAGCTTTCTTT.

This clonotype has a count of ten or more. This chain joins TRBV7-6 and TRBJ2-1, with D uncertain. Germline CDR1 and CDR2: SGHVS and FNYEAQ. The CDR3 length is 15 residues. V was pared by 5 bases and J by 4 bases, with 15 bases between. As DNA, the CDR3 is TGTGCCAGCAGCCCAGAGCCGATCGTTTACAATGAGCAGTTCTTC. Its protein product is CASSPEPIVYNEQFF.

This clonotype appeared many times. The V gene is TRBV9, the J gene TRBJ2-7; TRBD1 matches 12 bases. Looked up from germline, CDR1 is SGDLS and CDR2 is YYNGEE. The CDR3 loop spans 15 amino acids. Germline trimming cut 0 bases from V and 6 bases from J; bases unmatched to any gene: 4. CDR3 sequence: CASSVGGQGAGEQYF. The CDR3 DNA reads as TGTGCCAGCAGCGTAGGGGGACAGGGGGCTGGCGAGCAGTACTTC.

In this sample, this clonotype turned up many times. This chain connects TRBV7-9 to TRBJ2-3; D remains unclear. Looked up from germline, CDR1 is SEHNR and CDR2 is FQNEAQ (reference sequence). Trimming took 5 bases from V and 5 from J, leaving 14 bases between them. The CDR3 is 14 amino acids. CDR3 sequence reads: CASSPDSVRDTQYF. CDR3 DNA: TGTGCCAGCAGCCCCGATTCGGTTAGAGATACGCAGTATTTT.

This clonotype was observed at least ten times. This chain links TRBV2 with TRBJ2-7, with D perhaps given as TRBD1 or TRBD2 (5 bases each). Germline assignment: CDR1 SNHLY and CDR2 FYNNEI. The CDR3 loop spans 13 amino acids. The V and J ends lost 8 bases and 0 bases respectively, with 11 bases between them. The CDR3 region has the DNA TGTGCCAGCTCACGGGGCTTCTCCTACGAGCAGTACTTC. Translating gives CASSRGFSYEQYF.

This clonotype was recorded many times. Here the CDR3 DNA reads TGTGCCAGCAGTTTAGTGTCGGAGGGTTTAGATGGCTACACCTTC. Encoded protein: CASSLVSEGLDGYTF. The chain links TRBV28 to TRBJ1-2; D remains ambiguous. The CDR3 contains 15 residues. The V end was cut by 2 bases, the J end by 6 bases, with 16 bases between. Germline lookup yields CDR1 MDHEN and CDR2 SYDVKM.

In its sample, this clonotype was seen many times. The gene calls are TRBV11-2 and TRBJ1-1; maybe TRBD1 (5 bases). The V end lost 5 bases, the J end lost 6 bases, and 16 bases lay between the germline ends. This CDR3 comprises 14 residues. CDR1 is SGHAT and CDR2 is FQNNGV in the germline V gene. CDR3 amino acids: CASSHAGTGAEAFF. CDR3 bases: TGTGCCAGCAGCCATGCTGGGACTGGCGCTGAAGCTTTCTTT.

This clonotype was counted a few times. The chain uses TRBV24-1 and TRBJ2-3; either TRBD1 or TRBD2 may supply D (5 bases each). The germline V gene has CDR1 KGHDR and CDR2 SFDVKD. The V end lost 9 bases, the J end lost 6 bases, and 15 bases lay between the germline ends. This CDR3 has 13 amino acids. CDR3 loop: CATGPGPTDTQYF. The CDR3 nucleotides are TGTGCCACCGGTCCGGGACCTACTGATACGCAGTATTTT.

There are many counts of this clonotype. CDR3 bases: TGCAGTGCTCCATCCCTAGCGGGAGTAGGGGATACGCAGTATTTT. This gives the protein CSAPSLAGVGDTQYF. The gene calls are TRBV20-1 and TRBJ2-3; 10 positions match TRBD2. Trimming took 5 bases from V and 6 from J; bases not matched to a gene: 11. CDR1 is DFQATT, CDR2 SNEGSKA, per germline (reference sequence). CDR3 length: 15 amino acids.

This clonotype was recorded many times. The chain couples TRBV5-5 to TRBJ2-1; possible D gene TRBD2, 5 bases. The CDR3 extends over 12 amino acids. Trimming left V 0 bases short and J 14 bases short, with 12 bases between. CDR1 is SGHKS and CDR2 is YYEKEE in the germline V gene (reference sequence). The CDR3 DNA sequence: TGTGCCAGCAGCTTGGCCGCTAGGCGGGAGTTCTTC. Encoded protein: CASSLAARREFF.